These 23 T cell receptor beta chains came from one sample sequenced in a study of CD8+CD57+ T cells in acquired aplastic anemia. Patients selected for sequencing had displayed CD8+CD57+ cell expansion by flow cytometry. According to the study, genomic DNA was the template for TCR beta VDJ and CDR3 profiling. MiXCR, applied by TCRdb to the reads, yields one record per CDR3 protein. The sample consists of hundreds of thousands of distinct CDR3 sequences, roughly 59% of them appearing once. Sequencing was performed on sorted CD4+, CD8+, or CD8+CD57+ T cells (not recorded which) from PBMCs. The receptors stem from a human donor with aplastic anemia.

The V call is TRBV24-1, the J call TRBJ2-5; no reliable D call. The CDR3 has 13 residues. From germline, CDR1 is KGHDR and CDR2 SFDVKD. V was clipped by 5 bases and J by 5 bases, with 11 bases between them. The CDR3 DNA reads TGTGCCACCAGTGCAAGGGATGGGGAGACCCAGTACTTC. Amino acids: CATSARDGETQYF.

This clonotype was recorded at least ten times. V usage is TRBV5-8 and J usage is TRBJ2-7; 7 positions agree with TRBD1. CDR1 SGHTS and CDR2 YDEGEE come from the germline V gene. The CDR3 has 13 residues. The V segment lost 5 bases and the J segment 7 bases; nucleotides outside the gene matches: 9. DNA for the CDR3: TGTGCCAGCAGGCCAGGGACAGCTAGAGAGCAGTACTTC. This gives the protein CASRPGTAREQYF.

The CDR3 DNA reads as TGTGCCAGCAGCTCGGACAGGGGAAGCTCCTACAATGAGCAGTTCTTC. This gives the protein CASSSDRGSSYNEQFF. The chain joins TRBV7-3 to TRBJ2-1, with 9 bases lining up with TRBD1. The CDR3 consists of 16 residues. The V and J ends lost 4 bases and 0 bases, in that order; junction bases with no gene match: 4. Germline lookup yields CDR1 SGHTA and CDR2 FQGTGA.

This clonotype occurred many times. CDR3 amino acids: CASSPGNQPQHF. Here the CDR3 DNA reads TGTGCCAGCTCACCGGGCAATCAGCCCCAGCATTTT. The chain recombines TRBV18 with TRBJ1-5; D is ambiguous. Trimming left V 3 bases short and J 2 bases short, with 2 bases between. Germline V lookup: CDR1 KGHSH, CDR2 LQKENI. The CDR3 is 12 amino acids.

The chain carries TRBV12-3 or TRBV12-4 and TRBJ2-4; D possibly uses TRBD1 or TRBD2 (6 bases each). The CDR3 runs 15 residues. Trimming removed 7 bases from V and 4 bases from J, with 17 bases in between. CDR3 sequence (DNA): TGTGCCAGCAACTTGGGGGGACAATTTAAAAACATTCAGTACTTC. This encodes CASNLGGQFKNIQYF.

This clonotype was counted at least ten times. V and J are TRBV5-1 and TRBJ1-4, with D uncertain. The CDR3 spans 15 residues. Trimming stripped 0 bases from V and 4 bases from J, with 10 bases between. CDR1 is SGHRS and CDR2 is YFSETQ in the germline V gene. CDR3: CASSLGSPDNEKLFF. The CDR3 region has the DNA TGCGCCAGCAGCTTGGGGTCACCCGATAATGAAAAACTGTTTTTT.

This clonotype came up a few times. The gene calls are TRBV9 and TRBJ2-7; 7 positions match TRBD2. Trimming cost V 4 bases and J 3 bases; bases outside gene matches: 10. The CDR3 covers 15 residues. Germline lookup yields CDR1 SGDLS and CDR2 YYNGEE. The CDR3 protein is CASSQAGRRGYEQYF. For the CDR3, the DNA is TGTGCCAGCAGCCAAGCGGGGCGGAGGGGCTACGAGCAGTACTTC.

The gene calls are TRBV2 and TRBJ1-3, with a possible D match to TRBD1 (5 bases). V lost 1 base to trimming and J lost 7 bases, with 8 bases between them. CDR3 size: 13 residues. Germline CDR1 is SNHLY and CDR2 is FYNNEI. Written as DNA, the CDR3 is TGTGCCAGCAGTGAAGGATGGGGGAACACCATATATTTT. Translated, it gives CASSEGWGNTIYF.

This clonotype was counted many times. The chain combines TRBV28 with TRBJ1-2; D ambiguous. CDR1 MDHEN and CDR2 SYDVKM come from the germline V gene. V was clipped by 6 bases and J by 7 bases, with 12 bases between them. The CDR3 length is 12 residues. In nucleotides, the CDR3 is TGTGCCAGCAGCTCTGAACGCAGTGGCTACACCTTC. Its protein product is CASSSERSGYTF.

This clonotype was detected once. J is TRBJ2-5 and V is TRBV12-3 or TRBV12-4; tentative D call: TRBD2 (5 bases). V was trimmed by 3 bases and J by 0 bases, leaving 14 bases between them. This CDR3 is 16 amino acids long. The CDR3 DNA reads as TGTGCCAGCAGTTTCGGAGCGGCAACTTACCAAGAGACCCAGTACTTC. Amino acid sequence: CASSFGAATYQETQYF.

V and J are TRBV20-1 and TRBJ1-3, with D perhaps matching TRBD1 (5 bases). CDR1 and CDR2 (germline): DFQATT, SNEGSKA (reference sequence). The CDR3 runs 14 residues. Between the trimmed V and J ends, which lost 0 bases and 2 bases, there was a span of 8 bases. Here the CDR3 reads CSARDGGAGNTIYF. CDR3 sequence (DNA): TGCAGTGCTAGAGATGGAGGGGCTGGAAACACCATATATTTT.

V gene TRBV29-1 combines with J gene TRBJ2-2; 7 bases line up with TRBD1. The junction had 6 bases not matched to a gene; V was cut back by 7 bases and J by 1 base. Germline-derived CDR1 and CDR2 are SQVTM and ANQGSEA. The CDR3 loop spans 14 amino acids. CDR3 sequence (DNA): TGCAGCGCGTATAGGACAGGGAACACCGGGGAGCTGTTTTTT. Protein product: CSAYRTGNTGELFF.

The V and J genes are TRBV2 and TRBJ2-2; D unclear. Trimming removed 4 bases at V and 3 bases at J, with 9 bases between. Germline V gene sequence: CDR1 SNHLY, CDR2 FYNNEI. This CDR3 comprises 14 residues. CDR3 sequence (DNA): TGTGCCAGCAGTGTCCGGCAAGACACCGGGGAGCTGTTTTTT. This gives the protein CASSVRQDTGELFF.

This chain connects TRBV9 to TRBJ2-7; 7 nucleotides match TRBD1. The junction had 9 bases not matched to a gene; V was cut back by 2 bases and J by 4 bases. The CDR3 length is 15 residues. The V gene's germline CDR1 is SGDLS and CDR2 YYNGEE. The CDR3 DNA follows: TGTGCCAGCAGCGTTGGACAGGTGGCTACTTACGAGCAGTACTTC. As protein: CASSVGQVATYEQYF.

The CDR3 DNA reads as TGCAGCGTTGAAGATCCCAGGGGAGCGGGGAACACAGATACGCAGTATTTT. Translation: CSVEDPRGAGNTDTQYF. J is TRBJ2-3 and V is TRBV29-1, with TRBD2 as a possible D gene (7 bases). The CDR3 runs 17 residues. Per germline, CDR1 SQVTM and CDR2 ANQGSEA. The ends were cut back, 0 bases at V and 2 bases at J, with 18 bases in the middle.

This clonotype showed up many times. The V and J genes are TRBV6-5 and TRBJ1-2; 12 bases are shared with TRBD1. The germline gives CDR1 MNHEY, CDR2 SVGAGI. The length of the CDR3 is 15 residues. With V trimmed by 6 bases and J by 7 bases, 9 bases remained unmatched. CDR3: CASRLRDRGRLGYTF. The CDR3 bases are TGTGCCAGCAGACTTAGGGACAGGGGGCGGCTTGGCTACACCTTC.

The chain employs TRBV20-1 and TRBJ1-2; 7 nucleotides align to TRBD1. The CDR3 sequence is 14 residues long. Germline CDR1 reads DFQATT; CDR2 reads SNEGSKA (reference sequence). Germline trimming cut 5 bases from V and 4 bases from J; bases unmatched to any gene: 10. The CDR3 is CSALSRGNSYGYTF. The CDR3 coding sequence is TGCAGTGCTCTGTCCAGGGGGAATTCCTATGGCTACACCTTC.

This chain uses TRBV4-3 with TRBJ2-7, with 12 bases that match TRBD2. V shed 1 base, J shed 5 bases, and the junction held 0 bases outside the gene matches. Germline loops: CDR1 LGHNA, CDR2 YSLEER. The CDR3 is 14 residues long. CDR3 protein: CASSQGLAGDEQYF. DNA of the CDR3: TGCGCCAGCAGCCAAGGACTAGCGGGAGACGAGCAGTACTTC.

This clonotype was seen a few times. The rearrangement links TRBV19 to TRBJ1-2; D not certain. Trimming left V 8 bases short and J 4 bases short, with 11 bases between. The CDR3 is made up of 12 amino acids. The V gene's germline CDR1 is LNHDA and CDR2 SQIVND (reference sequence). CDR3 amino acids: CASQVSTYGYTF. CDR3 DNA: TGTGCCAGTCAGGTCAGCACCTATGGCTACACCTTC.

This clonotype came up a few times. Here the CDR3 reads CASSQTGGNTIYF. The DNA for the CDR3 is TGTGCCAGCAGCCAAACAGGGGGAAACACCATATATTTT. The chain uses TRBV11-2 and TRBJ1-3; possibly TRBD1 for D (6 bases). In germline, CDR1 is SGHAT, CDR2 FQNNGV. V shed 5 bases and J shed 4 bases, with 9 bases lying between them. The CDR3 spans 13 residues.

The chain combines TRBV2 with TRBJ1-1; D not certain. Germline CDR1 reads SNHLY; CDR2 reads FYNNEI. The germline V and J ends were trimmed by 1 base and 7 bases, with 16 bases remaining between them. This CDR3 is built from 15 residues. CDR3 region: CASSEGWGEIGEAFF. Written as DNA, the CDR3 is TGTGCCAGCAGTGAAGGGTGGGGAGAAATCGGTGAAGCTTTCTTT.

V gene TRBV20-1 combines with J gene TRBJ2-7; weak D call: TRBD1 (5 bases). V dropped 1 base and J dropped 2 bases, with 12 bases sitting between them. The CDR3 spans 14 residues. The germline V gene has CDR1 DFQATT and CDR2 SNEGSKA (reference sequence). The CDR3 loop is CSARAGLETYEQYF. CDR3 DNA: TGCAGTGCTAGAGCAGGGCTAGAAACCTACGAGCAGTACTTC.

This clonotype was seen repeatedly, ten times or more. The genes are TRBV20-1 and TRBJ1-1, with 12 bases that match TRBD1. The V segment lost 6 bases and the J segment 7 bases; nucleotides outside the gene matches: 3. The length of the CDR3 is 12 residues. Germline CDR1 is DFQATT and CDR2 is SNEGSKA (reference sequence). The CDR3 region is CSARDRGLEAFF. Here the CDR3 DNA reads TGCAGTGCAAGGGACAGGGGGCTTGAAGCTTTCTTT.